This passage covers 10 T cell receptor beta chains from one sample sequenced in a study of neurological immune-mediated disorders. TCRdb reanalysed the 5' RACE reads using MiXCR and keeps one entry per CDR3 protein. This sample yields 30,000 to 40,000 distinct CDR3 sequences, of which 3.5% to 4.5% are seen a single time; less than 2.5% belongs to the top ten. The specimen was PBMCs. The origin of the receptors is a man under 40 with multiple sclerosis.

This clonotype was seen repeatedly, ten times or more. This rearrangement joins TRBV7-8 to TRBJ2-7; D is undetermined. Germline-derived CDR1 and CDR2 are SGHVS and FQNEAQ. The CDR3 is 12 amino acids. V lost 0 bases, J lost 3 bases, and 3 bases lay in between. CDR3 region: CASSLAHYEQYF. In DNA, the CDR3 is TGTGCCAGCAGCTTAGCTCACTACGAGCAGTACTTC.

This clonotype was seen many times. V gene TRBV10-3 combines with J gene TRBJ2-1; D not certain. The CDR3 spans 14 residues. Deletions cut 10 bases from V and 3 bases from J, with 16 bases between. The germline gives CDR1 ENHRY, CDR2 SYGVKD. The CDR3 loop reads CATKGLGLYNEQFF. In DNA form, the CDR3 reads TGTGCCACAAAAGGTCTAGGCCTCTACAATGAGCAGTTCTTC.

The CDR3 sequence: CASSLYVILYDTQYF. CDR3 in DNA: TGTGCCAGCAGCTTATACGTGATTTTGTACGATACGCAGTATTTT. V gene TRBV7-2 combines with J gene TRBJ2-3, with unresolved D. Germline CDR1 is SGHTA and CDR2 is FQGNSA. The CDR3 loop spans 15 amino acids. V lost 2 bases and J lost 6, with 15 bases in between.

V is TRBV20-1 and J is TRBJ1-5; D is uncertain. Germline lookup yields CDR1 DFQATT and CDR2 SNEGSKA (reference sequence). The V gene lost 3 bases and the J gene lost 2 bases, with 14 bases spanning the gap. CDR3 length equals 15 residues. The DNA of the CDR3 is TGCAGTGCTAGCGACGGGCGTTGGGGCAATCAGCCCCAGCATTTT. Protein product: CSASDGRWGNQPQHF.

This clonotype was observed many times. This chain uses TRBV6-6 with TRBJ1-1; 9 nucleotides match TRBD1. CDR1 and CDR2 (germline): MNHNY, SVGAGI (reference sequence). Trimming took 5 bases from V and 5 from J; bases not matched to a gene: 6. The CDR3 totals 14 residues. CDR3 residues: CASSPRQGGTEAFF. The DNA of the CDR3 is TGTGCCAGCAGTCCCAGACAGGGGGGGACTGAAGCTTTCTTT.

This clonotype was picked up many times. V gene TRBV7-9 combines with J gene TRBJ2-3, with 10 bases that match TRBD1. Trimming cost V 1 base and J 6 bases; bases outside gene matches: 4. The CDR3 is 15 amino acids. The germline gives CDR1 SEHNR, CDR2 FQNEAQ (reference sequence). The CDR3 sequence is CASSLGDRGADTQYF. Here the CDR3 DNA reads TGTGCCAGCAGCTTAGGGGACAGGGGAGCCGATACGCAGTATTTT.

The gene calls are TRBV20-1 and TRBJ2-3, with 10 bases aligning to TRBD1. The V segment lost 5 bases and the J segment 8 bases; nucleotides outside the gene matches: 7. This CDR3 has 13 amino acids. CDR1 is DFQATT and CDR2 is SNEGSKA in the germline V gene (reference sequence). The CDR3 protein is CSAVDRGLGTQYF. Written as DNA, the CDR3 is TGCAGTGCTGTGGACAGGGGGTTGGGTACGCAGTATTTT.

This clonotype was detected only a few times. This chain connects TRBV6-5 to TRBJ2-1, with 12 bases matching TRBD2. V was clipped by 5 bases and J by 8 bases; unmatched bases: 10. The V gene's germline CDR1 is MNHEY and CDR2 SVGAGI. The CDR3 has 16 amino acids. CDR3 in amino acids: CASSPPTSGGRDEQFF. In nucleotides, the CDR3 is TGTGCCAGCAGTCCCCCGACTAGCGGGGGAAGGGATGAGCAGTTCTTC.

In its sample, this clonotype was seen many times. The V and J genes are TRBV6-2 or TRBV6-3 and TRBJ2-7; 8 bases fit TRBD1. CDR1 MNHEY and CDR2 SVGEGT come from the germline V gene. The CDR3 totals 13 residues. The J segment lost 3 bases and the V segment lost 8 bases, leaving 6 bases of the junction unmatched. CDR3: CASGLTGGYEQYF. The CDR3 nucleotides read TGTGCCAGCGGACTTACAGGGGGCTACGAGCAGTACTTC.

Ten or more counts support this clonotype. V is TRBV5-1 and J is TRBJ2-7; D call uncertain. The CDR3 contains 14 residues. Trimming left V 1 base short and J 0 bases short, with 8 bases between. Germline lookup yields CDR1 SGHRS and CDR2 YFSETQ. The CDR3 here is CASSLYPYSYEQYF. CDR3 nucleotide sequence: TGCGCCAGCAGCTTGTATCCCTACTCCTACGAGCAGTACTTC. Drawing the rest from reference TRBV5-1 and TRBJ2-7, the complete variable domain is KAGVTQTPRYLIKTRGQQVTLSCSPISGHRSVSWYQQTPGQGLQFLFEYFSETQRNKGNFPGRFSGRQFSNSRSEMNVSTLELGDSALYLCASSLYPYSYEQYFGPGTRLTVT.